The 26 T cell receptor beta chains below were found in one sample sequenced in a study of blood T cell repertoires in COVID-19. Measured with immunoSEQ multiplex PCR; TCRdb has only the in-frame clones, and not every one. This table has 200,000 or so clones, about 90% appearing once. The sample consisted of peripheral blood. These receptors came from a woman in her 70s with acute or convalescent COVID-19.

The chain has TRBV2 and TRBJ1-4; D is ambiguous. CDR3 length: 13 residues. Germline CDR1 is SNHLY and CDR2 is FYNNEI. V was clipped by 3 bases and J by 7 bases, with 9 bases between them. The CDR3 spells CASSEQRSEKLFF. CDR3 bases: TGTGCCAGCAGTGAGCAACGGAGTGAAAAACTGTTTTTT.

This chain uses TRBV11-3 with TRBJ2-1; 8 bases align to TRBD2. V gave up 8 bases and J gave up 6 bases; unmatched junction bases: 6. Germline CDR1 SGHNT, CDR2 YENEEA. This CDR3 region has 13 residues. The CDR3 loop is CASGRGAVNEQFF. The CDR3 DNA reads as TGTGCCAGCGGGCGGGGGGCCGTCAATGAGCAGTTCTTC.

The gene calls are TRBV5-1 and TRBJ2-3; 9 bases map to TRBD2. V shed 4 bases, J shed 0 bases, and the junction held 6 bases outside the gene matches. Germline loops: CDR1 SGHRS, CDR2 YFSETQ. The CDR3 totals 16 residues. The CDR3 DNA reads TGCGCCAGCAGCGAAACGCTAGCGGGAAGCACAGATACGCAGTATTTT. It is translated as CASSETLAGSTDTQYF.

The rearrangement uses TRBV25-1 and TRBJ2-2, with a possible D match to TRBD2 (5 bases). With 6 bases removed from V and 0 bases from J, the gap between germline ends came to 11 bases. CDR1 and CDR2 from the germline V gene are MGHDK and SYGVNS. The CDR3 loop spans 15 amino acids. The CDR3 DNA sequence: TGTGCCAGCAGGACGGGGTACCCGAACACCGGGGAGCTGTTTTTT. Protein: CASRTGYPNTGELFF.

J is TRBJ1-4 and V is TRBV18; D remains ambiguous. V lost 1 base, J lost 8 bases, and 14 bases lay in between. Per the germline V gene, CDR1 is KGHSH and CDR2 is LQKENI. This CDR3 spans 15 amino acids. CDR3 DNA: TGTGCCAGCTCACCACAGCTGGGAGCTCGGGAAAAACTGTTTTTT. This codes for CASSPQLGAREKLFF.

A few counts support this clone. The chain has TRBV11-2 and TRBJ2-3; 11 bases map to TRBD2. Trimming at V came to 1 base and at J to 2 bases, leaving 2 bases not matched to a gene. Germline V gene sequence: CDR1 SGHAT, CDR2 FQNNGV. The CDR3 has 16 residues. The CDR3 is CASSLGTSGYTDTQYF. As DNA, the CDR3 is TGTGCCAGCAGCTTAGGGACTAGCGGGTACACAGATACGCAGTATTTT.

The V and J genes are TRBV27 and TRBJ1-6, with 8 bases that match TRBD1. Germline CDR1 MNHEY, CDR2 SMNVEV (reference sequence). The CDR3 runs to 17 residues. Unmatched junction bases numbered 4, after V lost 1 base and J lost 2 bases. The CDR3 nucleotides read TGTGCCAGCAGTTTATGGGCAGGGGGCGCCTATAATTCACCCCTCCACTTT. The encoded protein is CASSLWAGGAYNSPLHF.

The count of this clone is one. The chain is built from TRBV6-5 and TRBJ1-2; D might be TRBD1 (5 bases). V was trimmed by 0 bases and J by 4 bases, leaving 12 bases between them. CDR3 length: 15 amino acids. Germline V gives CDR1 MNHEY, CDR2 SVGAGI. CDR3 amino acids: CASSYSIGHSYGYTF. The CDR3 DNA sequence: TGTGCCAGCAGTTACTCGATCGGACATTCCTATGGCTACACCTTC.

This clone is a singleton in its sample. This sequence joins TRBV5-1 and TRBJ2-3; D might be TRBD1 (6 bases). This CDR3 has 13 residues. V lost 7 bases to trimming and J lost 5 bases, with 14 bases between them. The germline CDR1 and CDR2 sequences are SGHRS and YFSETQ. The CDR3 region has the DNA TGCGCCAGCCACGTGGGGGCCGTAGATACGCAGTATTTT. It specifies CASHVGAVDTQYF.

This chain joins TRBV6-5 and TRBJ2-3; possibly TRBD2 for D (5 bases). V was shortened by 5 bases and J by 0 bases, with 9 bases between the two germline ends. This CDR3 region has 14 residues. CDR1 MNHEY and CDR2 SVGAGI come from the germline V gene. CDR3 sequence: CASSPRTSTDTQYF. The CDR3 nucleotides are TGTGCCAGCAGTCCCCGGACTAGCACAGATACGCAGTATTTT.

This chain connects TRBV9 to TRBJ1-1, with D unclear. V lost 4 bases and J lost 3, with 25 bases in between. The germline gives CDR1 SGDLS, CDR2 YYNGEE. The CDR3 is 18 amino acids. CDR3 region: CASSFTPGQPLTYTEAFF. For the CDR3, the DNA is TGTGCCAGCAGCTTTACTCCTGGGCAGCCGCTTACCTACACTGAAGCTTTCTTT.

The chain has TRBV7-2 and TRBJ2-1; D gene unclear. The germline gives CDR1 SGHTA, CDR2 FQGNSA. This CDR3 comprises 14 residues. V was trimmed by 2 bases and J by 3 bases, leaving 8 bases between them. The CDR3 protein is CASSLPSFYNEQFF. The CDR3 region has the DNA TGTGCCAGCAGCTTACCTTCGTTCTACAATGAGCAGTTCTTC.

This clone appeared once. The V call is TRBV2, the J call TRBJ2-1, with a tentative D call TRBD1 (5 bases). V dropped 4 bases and J dropped 1 base, with 11 bases sitting between them. Germline-derived CDR1 and CDR2 are SNHLY and FYNNEI. This CDR3 contains 15 residues. This chain's CDR3 is CASSATGDSYNEQFF. Written as DNA, the CDR3 is TGTGCCAGCAGTGCTACAGGTGATTCCTACAATGAGCAGTTCTTC.

The V call is TRBV29-1, the J call TRBJ1-1; 8 bases map to TRBD1. Germline CDR1 is SQVTM and CDR2 is ANQGSEA. The CDR3 has 15 residues. With V trimmed by 7 bases and J by 2 bases, 12 bases remained unmatched. This CDR3 reads CSAGWDRRTNTEAFF. The CDR3 DNA reads as TGCAGCGCTGGGTGGGACAGGCGAACTAACACTGAAGCTTTCTTT.

The chain links TRBV7-9 to TRBJ1-5, with D perhaps TRBD1 (5 bases). V shed 2 bases and J shed 4 bases, with 6 bases lying between them. The CDR3 loop spans 13 amino acids. Per the germline V gene, CDR1 is SEHNR and CDR2 is FQNEAQ (reference sequence). The CDR3 DNA reads as TGTGCCAGCAGCTTATCAGGGAATCAGCCCCAGCATTTT. Translation: CASSLSGNQPQHF. Filled out from reference TRBV7-9 and TRBJ1-5, the complete variable domain reads DTGVSQNPRHKITKRGQNVTFRCDPISEHNRLYWYRQTLGQGPEFLTYFQNEAQLEKSRLLSDRFSAERPKGSFSTLEIQRTEQGDSAMYLCASSLSGNQPQHFGDGTRLSIL.

This chain joins TRBV11-3 and TRBJ2-1; TRBD2 agrees at 8 bases. This CDR3 is 15 amino acids long. V lost 2 bases and J lost 4; bases outside the gene matches: 4. CDR1 is SGHNT and CDR2 is YENEEA in the germline V gene. The CDR3: CASSLTGGAYNEQFF. CDR3 coding DNA: TGTGCCAGCAGCTTAACGGGAGGGGCTTACAATGAGCAGTTCTTC.

This chain links TRBV6-2 or TRBV6-3 with TRBJ2-6; weak D call: TRBD1 (6 bases). This CDR3 is 19 amino acids long. Trimming stripped 5 bases from V and 0 bases from J, with 20 bases between. Per the germline V gene, CDR1 is MNHEY and CDR2 is SVGEGT. CDR3 bases: TGTGCCAGCAGTAGGGACACAGGTTCCCATTTCTCTGGGGCCAACGTCCTGACTTTC. Translating gives CASSRDTGSHFSGANVLTF.

The rearrangement uses TRBV6-5 and TRBJ2-4; D might be TRBD2 (5 bases). With 6 bases removed from V and 3 bases from J, the gap between germline ends came to 12 bases. This CDR3 is 14 amino acids long. CDR1 MNHEY and CDR2 SVGAGI come from the germline V gene. CDR3 protein: CASSSSGIKNIQYF. The CDR3 nucleotides are TGTGCCAGCAGCTCATCCGGGATCAAAAACATTCAGTACTTC.

The J gene is TRBJ1-1, the V gene TRBV14, with D possibly matching TRBD1 (6 bases). Trimming left V 5 bases short and J 2 bases short, with 15 bases between. The CDR3 consists of 15 residues. The germline CDR1 and CDR2 sequences are SGHDN and FVKESK. The CDR3 loop is CASSAFGGRNTEAFF. CDR3 nucleotide sequence: TGTGCCAGCAGCGCATTCGGGGGGCGTAACACTGAAGCTTTCTTT.

The chain links TRBV6-1 to TRBJ1-1; 9 bases align to TRBD1. The CDR3 is 15 amino acids. Trimming cost V 7 bases and J 1 base; bases outside gene matches: 7. Germline V lookup: CDR1 MNHNS, CDR2 SASEGT. CDR3 nucleotide sequence: TGTGCCAGCACCGAACAGGGGGCAGGGAACACTGAAGCTTTCTTT. This codes for CASTEQGAGNTEAFF.

This clone has just a few counts. This chain uses TRBV3-1 (or the pseudogene TRBV3-2) with TRBJ2-3, with D tentatively TRBD1 (5 bases). This CDR3 is 15 amino acids long. Trimming removed 1 base at V and 1 base at J, with 9 bases between. Germline CDR1 reads LGHDT; CDR2 reads YNNKEL (reference sequence). CDR3 in DNA: TGTGCCAGCAGCCAAGCGGCAGGGCGCACAGATACGCAGTATTTT. Protein: CASSQAAGRTDTQYF.

The gene calls are TRBV5-6 and TRBJ2-1; perhaps TRBD2 as D (7 bases). V was clipped by 4 bases and J by 6 bases, with 14 bases between them. The CDR3 length is 14 residues. Germline CDR1 is SGHDT and CDR2 is YYEEEE. As DNA, the CDR3 is TGTGCCAGCAGCACAGGGACTATCCTCAATGAGCAGTTCTTC. Its translation is CASSTGTILNEQFF.

V and J are TRBV2 and TRBJ2-7, with D tentatively TRBD2 (6 bases). Germline CDR1 and CDR2: SNHLY and FYNNEI. Trimming took 7 bases from V and 6 from J, leaving 13 bases between them. CDR3 length: 12 amino acids. The CDR3 DNA reads as TGTGCCAGCAACCTACTAGCAACCGAGCAGTACTTC. This encodes CASNLLATEQYF.

The CDR3 sequence is CASSEERRQYF. CDR3 bases: TGCGCCAGCAGCGAGGAACGTAGGCAGTACTTC. The V call is TRBV5-1, the J call TRBJ2-7; unclear D gene. The ends were cut back, 4 bases at V and 9 bases at J, with 11 bases in the middle. Germline CDR1 reads SGHRS; CDR2 reads YFSETQ. The CDR3 contains 11 residues.

CDR3 bases: TGTGCCAGCAGCTTAGAGAGCTCCTATAATTCACCCCTCCACTTT. It yields the protein CASSLESSYNSPLHF. The J gene is TRBJ1-6, the V gene TRBV7-2; D remains unclear. The germline CDR1 and CDR2 sequences are SGHTA and FQGNSA. The V gene lost 1 base and the J gene lost 0 bases, with 4 bases spanning the gap. The CDR3 covers 15 residues.

The rearrangement uses TRBV12-5 and TRBJ1-6; 9 nucleotides match TRBD1. CDR3 length: 16 amino acids. V lost 3 bases, J lost 9 bases, and 9 bases stayed unmatched. Germline CDR1 is LGHNT and CDR2 is FRNRAP. The DNA of the CDR3 is TGTGCTAGTGGTTTTGCCTCCGGGACAGGGCTTTCACCCCTCCACTTT. This encodes CASGFASGTGLSPLHF.